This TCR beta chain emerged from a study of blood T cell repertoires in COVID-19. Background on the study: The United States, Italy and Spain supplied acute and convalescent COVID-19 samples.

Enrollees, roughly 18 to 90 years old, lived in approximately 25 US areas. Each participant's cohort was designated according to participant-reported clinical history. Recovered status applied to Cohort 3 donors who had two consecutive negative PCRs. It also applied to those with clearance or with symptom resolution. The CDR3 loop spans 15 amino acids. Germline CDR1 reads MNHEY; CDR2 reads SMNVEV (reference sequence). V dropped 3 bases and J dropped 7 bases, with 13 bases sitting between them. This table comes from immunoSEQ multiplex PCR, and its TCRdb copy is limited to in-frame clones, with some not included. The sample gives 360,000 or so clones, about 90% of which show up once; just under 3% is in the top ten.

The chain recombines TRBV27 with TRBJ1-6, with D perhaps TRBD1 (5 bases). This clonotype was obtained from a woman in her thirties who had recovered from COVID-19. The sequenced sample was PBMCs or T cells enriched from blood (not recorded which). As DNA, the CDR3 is TGTGCCAGCAGTTTCTGGGGCACTGGGAATTCACCCCTCCACTTT. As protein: CASSFWGTGNSPLHF.